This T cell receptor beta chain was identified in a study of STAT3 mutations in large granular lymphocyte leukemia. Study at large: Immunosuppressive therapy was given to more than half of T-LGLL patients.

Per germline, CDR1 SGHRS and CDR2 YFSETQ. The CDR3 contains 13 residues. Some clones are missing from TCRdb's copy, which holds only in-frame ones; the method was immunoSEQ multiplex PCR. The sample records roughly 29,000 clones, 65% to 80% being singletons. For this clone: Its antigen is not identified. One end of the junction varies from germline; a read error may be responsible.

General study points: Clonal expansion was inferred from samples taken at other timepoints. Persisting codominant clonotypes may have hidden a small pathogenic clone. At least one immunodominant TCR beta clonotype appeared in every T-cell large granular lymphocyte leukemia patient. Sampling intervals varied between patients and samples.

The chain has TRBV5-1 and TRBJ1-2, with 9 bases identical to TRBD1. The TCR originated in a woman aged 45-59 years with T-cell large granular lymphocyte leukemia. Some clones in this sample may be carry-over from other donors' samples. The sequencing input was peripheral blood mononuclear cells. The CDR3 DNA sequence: TGCGCCAGCAGCCTGGCGGTAGGGACAGGGCCTGCCTTC. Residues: CASSLAVGTGPAF.